Many counts were recorded for the clone carrying this T cell receptor beta chain. The CDR3 extends over 15 amino acids. V lost 7 bases to trimming and J lost 1 base, with 16 bases between them. Germline assignment: CDR1 MNHNS and CDR2 SASEGT. This entry comes from a study of CD8+CD57+ T cells in acquired aplastic anemia. Researchers used genomic DNA as the template to profile TCR beta VDJ and CDR3. Each CDR3 protein is one row after TCRdb ran MiXCR on the reads. The sample has more than 100,000 distinct CDR3 sequences; about 40% are singletons. The receptor comes from a human donor in good health, serving as a control. The rearrangement joins TRBV6-1 to TRBJ1-2; no definite D call. The sequencing sample was made of sorted CD4+, CD8+, or CD8+CD57+ T cells (not recorded which) from PBMCs. The CDR3 DNA follows: TGTGCCAGCACATATTATCAGTTGGTTAACTATGGCTACACCTTC. It specifies CASTYYQLVNYGYTF.